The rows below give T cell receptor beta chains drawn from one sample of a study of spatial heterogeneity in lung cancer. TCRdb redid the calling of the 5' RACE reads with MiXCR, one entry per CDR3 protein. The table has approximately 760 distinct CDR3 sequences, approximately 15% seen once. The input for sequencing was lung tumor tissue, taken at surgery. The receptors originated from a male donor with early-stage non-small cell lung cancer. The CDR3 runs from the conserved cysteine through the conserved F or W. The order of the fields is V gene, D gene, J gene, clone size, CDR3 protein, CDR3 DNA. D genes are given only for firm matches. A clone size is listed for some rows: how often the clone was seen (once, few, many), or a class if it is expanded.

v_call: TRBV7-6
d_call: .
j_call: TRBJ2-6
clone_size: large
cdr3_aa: CASSLATGRASSGANVLTF
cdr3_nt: TGTGCCAGCAGCTTAGCGACCGGCAGGGCTAGCTCTGGGGCCAACGTCCTGACTTTC

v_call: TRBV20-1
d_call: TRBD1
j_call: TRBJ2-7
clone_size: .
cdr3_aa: CSANPTGFYEQYF
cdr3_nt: TGCAGTGCTAATCCGACAGGGTTCTACGAGCAGTACTTC

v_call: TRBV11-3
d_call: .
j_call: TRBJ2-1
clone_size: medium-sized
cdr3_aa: CACRESSYNEQFF
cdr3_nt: TGTGCCTGCAGGGAGTCCTCCTACAATGAGCAGTTCTTC

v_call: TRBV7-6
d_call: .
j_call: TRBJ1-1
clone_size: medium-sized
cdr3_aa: CASSLSGATNTEAFF
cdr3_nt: TGTGCCAGCAGCCTCTCGGGGGCCACGAACACTGAAGCTTTCTTT

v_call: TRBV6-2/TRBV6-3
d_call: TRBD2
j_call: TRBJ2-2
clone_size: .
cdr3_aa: CASSYVAGAGELFF
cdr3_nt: TGTGCCAGCAGTTACGTAGCGGGGGCCGGGGAGCTGTTTTTT

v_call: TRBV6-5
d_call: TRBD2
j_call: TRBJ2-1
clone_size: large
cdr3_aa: CASSLASGGAYNEQFF
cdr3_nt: TGTGCCAGCAGTTTGGCTAGCGGGGGTGCCTACAATGAGCAGTTCTTC

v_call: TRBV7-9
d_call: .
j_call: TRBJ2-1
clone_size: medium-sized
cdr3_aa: CASSFGGEFYNEQFF
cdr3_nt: TGTGCCAGCAGCTTCGGGGGAGAATTCTACAATGAGCAGTTCTTC

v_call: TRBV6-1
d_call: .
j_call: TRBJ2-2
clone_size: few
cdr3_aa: CASSEGPYTGELFF
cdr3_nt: TGTGCCAGCAGTGAAGGGCCCTACACCGGGGAGCTGTTTTTT

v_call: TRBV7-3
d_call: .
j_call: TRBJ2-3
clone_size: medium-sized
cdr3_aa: CASSSDPADTQYF
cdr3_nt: TGTGCCAGCAGTTCTGACCCAGCAGATACGCAGTATTTT

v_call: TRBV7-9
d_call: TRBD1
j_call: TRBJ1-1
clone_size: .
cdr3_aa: CASSWPGQGATEAFF
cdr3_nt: TGTGCCAGCAGCTGGCCGGGACAGGGGGCGACTGAAGCTTTCTTT

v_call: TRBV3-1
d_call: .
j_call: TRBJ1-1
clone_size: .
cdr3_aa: CASSQETTEAFF
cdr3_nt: TGTGCCAGCAGCCAAGAGACAACTGAAGCTTTCTTT

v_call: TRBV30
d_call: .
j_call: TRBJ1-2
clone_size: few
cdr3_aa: CAWSVWAGSGYTF
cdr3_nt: TGTGCCTGGAGTGTATGGGCAGGGAGTGGCTACACCTTC

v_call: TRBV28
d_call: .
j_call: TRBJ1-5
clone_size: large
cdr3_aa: CASSLSGSNQPQHF
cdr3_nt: TGTGCCAGCAGTTTGTCAGGGAGCAATCAGCCCCAGCATTTT

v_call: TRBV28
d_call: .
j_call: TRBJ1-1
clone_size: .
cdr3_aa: CASSFESSTEAFF
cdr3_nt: TGTGCCAGCAGTTTCGAGTCCAGCACTGAAGCTTTCTTT

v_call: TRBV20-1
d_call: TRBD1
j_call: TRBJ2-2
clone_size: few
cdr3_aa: CSASQGANTGELFF
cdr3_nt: TGCAGTGCTTCGCAGGGGGCGAACACCGGGGAGCTGTTTTTT

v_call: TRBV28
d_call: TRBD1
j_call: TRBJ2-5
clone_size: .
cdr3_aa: CASTNATGQETQYF
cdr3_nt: TGTGCCAGCACTAACGCGACAGGGCAAGAGACCCAGTACTTC

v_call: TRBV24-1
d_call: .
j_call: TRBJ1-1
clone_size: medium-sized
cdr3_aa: CATIGGANTEAFF
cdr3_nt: TGTGCCACCATTGGAGGGGCCAACACTGAAGCTTTCTTT

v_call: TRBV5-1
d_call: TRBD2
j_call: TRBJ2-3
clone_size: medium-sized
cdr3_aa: CASSLQAGGSTDTQYF
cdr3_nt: TGCGCCAGCAGCTTACAAGCGGGGGGTAGCACAGATACGCAGTATTTT

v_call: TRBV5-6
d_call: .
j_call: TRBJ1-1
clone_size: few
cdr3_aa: CASSLRGLTGTRNTEAFF
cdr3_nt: TGTGCCAGCAGCTTGAGGGGCCTAACAGGGACCAGGAACACTGAAGCTTTCTTT

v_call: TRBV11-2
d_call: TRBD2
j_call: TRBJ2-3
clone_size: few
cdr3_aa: CASSLRGGASRADTQYF
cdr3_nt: TGTGCCAGCAGCCTCCGGGGGGGGGCCTCTAGAGCAGATACGCAGTATTTT

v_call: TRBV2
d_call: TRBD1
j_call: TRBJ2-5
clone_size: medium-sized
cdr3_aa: CASKWGQGEYQETQYF
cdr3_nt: TGTGCCAGCAAATGGGGACAGGGCGAGTACCAAGAGACCCAGTACTTC

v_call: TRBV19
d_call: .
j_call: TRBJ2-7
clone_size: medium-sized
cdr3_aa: CASSPDGTYEQYF
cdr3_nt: TGTGCCAGTAGTCCAGACGGAACCTACGAGCAGTACTTC

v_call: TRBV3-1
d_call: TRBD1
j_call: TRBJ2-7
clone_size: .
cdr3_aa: CASSHRDRGEQYF
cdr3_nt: TGTGCCAGCAGCCACAGAGACAGGGGCGAGCAGTACTTC

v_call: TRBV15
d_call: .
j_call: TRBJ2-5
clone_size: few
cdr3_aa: CATSISAGETQYF
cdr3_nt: TGTGCCACCAGCATCTCGGCGGGAGAGACCCAGTACTTC

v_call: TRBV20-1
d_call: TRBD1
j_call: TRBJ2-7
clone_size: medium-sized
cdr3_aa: CSARGTAYEQYF
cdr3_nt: TGCAGTGCTAGGGGGACAGCCTACGAGCAGTACTTC

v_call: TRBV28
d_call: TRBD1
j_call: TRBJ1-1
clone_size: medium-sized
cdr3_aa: CASSTTGTGTNTEAFF
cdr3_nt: TGTGCCAGCAGCACTACCGGGACAGGAACGAACACTGAAGCTTTCTTT

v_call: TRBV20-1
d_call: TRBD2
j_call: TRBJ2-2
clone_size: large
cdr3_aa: CSARDAQRGTTGELFF
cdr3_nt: TGCAGTGCTAGAGATGCCCAGCGGGGTACCACCGGGGAGCTGTTTTTT

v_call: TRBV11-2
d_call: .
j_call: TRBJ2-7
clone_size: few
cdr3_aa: CASSHHYEQYF
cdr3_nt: TGTGCCAGCAGCCATCACTACGAGCAGTACTTC

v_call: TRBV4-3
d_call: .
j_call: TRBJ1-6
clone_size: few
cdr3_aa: CASSQVRQDNSPLHF
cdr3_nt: TGCGCCAGCAGCCAAGTTAGACAGGATAATTCACCCCTCCACTTT

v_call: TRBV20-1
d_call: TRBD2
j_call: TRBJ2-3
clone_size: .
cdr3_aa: CSATGTSGNHYLYF
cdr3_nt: TGCAGTGCTACAGGGACTAGCGGCAACCACTATCTGTATTTT

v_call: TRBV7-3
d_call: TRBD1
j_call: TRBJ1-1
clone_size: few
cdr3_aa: CASSLQGGSDTEAFF
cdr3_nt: TGTGCCAGCAGCTTGCAAGGGGGCTCGGACACTGAAGCTTTCTTT

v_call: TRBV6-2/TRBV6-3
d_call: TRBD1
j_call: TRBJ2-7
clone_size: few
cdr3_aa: CASGDSHEQYF
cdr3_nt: TGTGCCAGCGGGGACAGCCACGAGCAGTACTTC

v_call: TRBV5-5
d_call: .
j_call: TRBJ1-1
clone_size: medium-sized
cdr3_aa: CASRFDLNTEAFF
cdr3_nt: TGTGCCAGCCGCTTTGATTTGAACACTGAAGCTTTCTTT

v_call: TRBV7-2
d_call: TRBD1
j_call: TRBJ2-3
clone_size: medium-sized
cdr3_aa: CASSKGTGRTDTQYF
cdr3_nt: TGTGCCAGCAGCAAAGGGACAGGGCGCACAGATACGCAGTATTTT

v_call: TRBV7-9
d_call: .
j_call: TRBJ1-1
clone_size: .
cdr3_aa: CASSLARGVNTEAFF
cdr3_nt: TGTGCCAGCAGCTTAGCGCGGGGTGTGAACACTGAAGCTTTCTTT

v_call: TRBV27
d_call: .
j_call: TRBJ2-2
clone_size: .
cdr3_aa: CAARTPDPFINTGELFF
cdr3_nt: TGTGCCGCCAGAACCCCAGACCCGTTCATCAACACCGGGGAGCTGTTTTTT

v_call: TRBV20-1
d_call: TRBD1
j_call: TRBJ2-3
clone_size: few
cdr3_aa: CSARIDRALTDTQYF
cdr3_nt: TGCAGTGCTAGAATCGACAGGGCCCTCACAGATACGCAGTATTTT

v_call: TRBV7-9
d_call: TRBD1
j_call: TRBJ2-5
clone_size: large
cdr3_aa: CASSLGSGTGTGEGETQYF
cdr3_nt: TGTGCCAGCAGCCTAGGATCCGGGACAGGCACGGGGGAAGGCGAGACCCAGTACTTC

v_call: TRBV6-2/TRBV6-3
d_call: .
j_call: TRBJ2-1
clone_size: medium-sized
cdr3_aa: CASTQGYSYPYNEQFF
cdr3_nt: TGTGCCAGCACCCAAGGTTACTCTTACCCCTACAATGAGCAGTTCTTC

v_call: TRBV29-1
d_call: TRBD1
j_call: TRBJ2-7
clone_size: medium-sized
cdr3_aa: CSAGDRGTYEQYF
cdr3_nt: TGCAGCGCTGGAGACAGGGGGACCTACGAGCAGTACTTC

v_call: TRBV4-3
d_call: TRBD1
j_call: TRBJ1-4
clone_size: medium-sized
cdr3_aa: CASSQVGQGEKLFF
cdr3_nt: TGCGCCAGCAGCCAAGTGGGACAGGGAGAAAAACTGTTTTTT

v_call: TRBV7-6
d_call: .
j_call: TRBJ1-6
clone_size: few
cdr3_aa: CASSLEGLRSPLHF
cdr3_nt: TGTGCCAGCAGCTTAGAGGGTTTGAGGTCACCCCTCCACTTT

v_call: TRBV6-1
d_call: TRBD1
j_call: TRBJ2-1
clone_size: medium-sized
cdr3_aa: CASFLTGGKNEQFF
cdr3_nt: TGTGCCAGCTTTTTGACAGGGGGCAAGAATGAGCAGTTCTTC

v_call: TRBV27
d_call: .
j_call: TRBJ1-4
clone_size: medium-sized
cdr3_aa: CASRLLPSTNEKLFF
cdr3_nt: TGTGCCAGCAGACTTTTACCCTCAACTAATGAAAAACTGTTTTTT

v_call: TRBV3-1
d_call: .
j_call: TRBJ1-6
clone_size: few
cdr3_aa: CASSQGPAGDVSPLHF
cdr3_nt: TGTGCCAGCAGCCAAGGCCCCGCAGGGGACGTCTCACCCCTCCACTTT

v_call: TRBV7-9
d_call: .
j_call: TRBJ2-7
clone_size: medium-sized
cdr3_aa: CASSSHSTQGEQYF
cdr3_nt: TGTGCCAGCAGCTCGCATTCTACCCAGGGCGAGCAGTACTTC

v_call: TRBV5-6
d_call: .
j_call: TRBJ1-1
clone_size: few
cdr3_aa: CASSPTPDAEAFF
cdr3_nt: TGTGCCAGCAGCCCCACTCCCGACGCTGAAGCTTTCTTT

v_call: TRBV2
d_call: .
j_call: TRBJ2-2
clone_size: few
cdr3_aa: CASAKLPGTGELFF
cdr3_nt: TGTGCCAGCGCAAAGCTCCCGGGAACCGGGGAGCTGTTTTTT

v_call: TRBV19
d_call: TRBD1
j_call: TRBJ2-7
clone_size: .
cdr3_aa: CASSILGQTYEQYF
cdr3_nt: TGTGCCAGTAGTATCCTGGGACAGACCTACGAGCAGTACTTC

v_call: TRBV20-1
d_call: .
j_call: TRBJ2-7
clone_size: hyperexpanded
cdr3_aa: CSARGTGYEQYF
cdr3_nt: TGCAGTGCTAGAGGCACAGGCTACGAGCAGTACTTC

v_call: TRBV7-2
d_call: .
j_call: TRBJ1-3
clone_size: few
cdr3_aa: CASSQRQVFSGNTIYF
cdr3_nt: TGTGCCAGCAGCCAAAGACAGGTTTTCTCTGGAAACACCATATATTTT

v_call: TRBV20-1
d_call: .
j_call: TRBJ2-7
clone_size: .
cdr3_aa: CSARKRTGEQYF
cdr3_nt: TGCAGTGCTAGGAAACGGACGGGAGAGCAGTACTTC

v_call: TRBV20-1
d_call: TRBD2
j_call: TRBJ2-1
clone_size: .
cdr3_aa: CSGTSGDNEQFF
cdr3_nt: TGCAGTGGGACTAGCGGGGACAATGAGCAGTTCTTC

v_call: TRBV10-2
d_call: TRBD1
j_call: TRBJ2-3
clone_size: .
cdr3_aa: CASSNYRGRGTDTQYF
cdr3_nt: TGCGCCAGCAGTAACTACAGGGGGCGCGGGACAGATACGCAGTATTTT